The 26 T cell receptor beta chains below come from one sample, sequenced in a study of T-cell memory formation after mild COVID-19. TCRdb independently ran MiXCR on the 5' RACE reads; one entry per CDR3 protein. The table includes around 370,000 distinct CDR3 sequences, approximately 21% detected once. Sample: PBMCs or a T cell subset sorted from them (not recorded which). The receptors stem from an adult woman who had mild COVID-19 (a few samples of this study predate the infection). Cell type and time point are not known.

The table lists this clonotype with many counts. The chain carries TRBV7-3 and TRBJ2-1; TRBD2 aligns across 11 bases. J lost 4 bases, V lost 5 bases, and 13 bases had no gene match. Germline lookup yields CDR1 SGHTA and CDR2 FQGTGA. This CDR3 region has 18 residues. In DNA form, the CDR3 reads TGTGCCAGCAGCCTTAAACCAATACTAGCGGGGGTTTACAATGAGCAGTTCTTC. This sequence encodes CASSLKPILAGVYNEQFF.

The CDR3 coding sequence is TGCAGCGTCGGGCTATACTACGAGCAGTACTTC. Encoded protein: CSVGLYYEQYF. This chain uses TRBV29-1 with TRBJ2-7, with D uncertain. CDR3 length: 11 amino acids. The V end was cut by 6 bases, the J end by 3 bases, with 9 bases between. Per the germline V gene, CDR1 is SQVTM and CDR2 is ANQGSEA.

The CDR3 protein is CAISGGGNTEAFF. CDR3 nucleotide sequence: TGTGCCATCAGTGGGGGTGGAAACACTGAAGCTTTCTTT. V and J are TRBV10-3 and TRBJ1-1; no firm D call. There are 13 residues in the CDR3. Trimming shortened V by 4 bases and J by 2 bases, and 8 bases separated the two germline ends. Germline V gene lookup returns CDR1 ENHRY and CDR2 SYGVKD.

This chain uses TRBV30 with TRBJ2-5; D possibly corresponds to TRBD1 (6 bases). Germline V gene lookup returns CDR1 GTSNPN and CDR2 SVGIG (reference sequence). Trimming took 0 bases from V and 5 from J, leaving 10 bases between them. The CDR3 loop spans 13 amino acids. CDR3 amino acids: CAWSVQGGETQYF. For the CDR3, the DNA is TGTGCCTGGAGTGTACAGGGCGGGGAGACCCAGTACTTC. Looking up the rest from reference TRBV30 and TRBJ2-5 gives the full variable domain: SQTIHQWPATLVQPVGSPLSLECTVEGTSNPNLYWYRQAAGRGLQLLFYSVGIGQISSEVPQNLSASRPQDRQFILSSKKLLLSDSGFYLCAWSVQGGETQYFGPGTRLLVL.

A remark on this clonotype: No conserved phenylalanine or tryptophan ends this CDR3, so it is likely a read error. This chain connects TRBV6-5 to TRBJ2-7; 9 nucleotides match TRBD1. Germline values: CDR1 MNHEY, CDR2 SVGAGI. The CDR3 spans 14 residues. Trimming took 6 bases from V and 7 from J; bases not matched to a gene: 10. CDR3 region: CASRDRDRAGEQYL. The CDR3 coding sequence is TGTGCCAGCAGGGACCGGGACAGGGCTGGGGAGCAGTACTTA.

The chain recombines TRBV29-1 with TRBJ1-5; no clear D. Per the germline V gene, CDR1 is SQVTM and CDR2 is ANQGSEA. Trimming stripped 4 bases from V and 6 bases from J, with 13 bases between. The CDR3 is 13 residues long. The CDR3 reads CSVVLEGSQPQHF. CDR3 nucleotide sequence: TGCAGCGTTGTCCTGGAAGGCAGTCAGCCCCAGCATTTT. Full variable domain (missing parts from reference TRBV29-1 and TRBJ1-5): SAVISQKPSRDICQRGTSLTIQCQVDSQVTMMFWYRQQPGQSLTLIATANQGSEATYESGFVIDKFPISRPNLTFSTLTVSNMSPEDSSIYLCSVVLEGSQPQHFGDGTRLSIL.

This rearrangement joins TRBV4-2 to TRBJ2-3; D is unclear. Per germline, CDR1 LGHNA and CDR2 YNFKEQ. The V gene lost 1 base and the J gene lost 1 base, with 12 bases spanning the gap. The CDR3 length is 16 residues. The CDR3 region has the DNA TGTGCCAGCAGCCAAGTTGGGCGGCAAGGCACAGATACGCAGTATTTT. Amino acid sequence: CASSQVGRQGTDTQYF.

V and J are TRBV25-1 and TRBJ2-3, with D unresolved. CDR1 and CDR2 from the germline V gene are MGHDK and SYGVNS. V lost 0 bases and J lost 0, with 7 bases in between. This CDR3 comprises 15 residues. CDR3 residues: CASSEYTGSTDTQYF. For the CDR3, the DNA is TGTGCCAGCAGTGAATATACCGGGAGCACAGATACGCAGTATTTT.

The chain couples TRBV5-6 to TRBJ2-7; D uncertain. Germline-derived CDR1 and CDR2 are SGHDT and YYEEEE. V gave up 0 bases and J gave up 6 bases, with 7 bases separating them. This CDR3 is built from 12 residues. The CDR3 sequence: CASSLGQTEQYF. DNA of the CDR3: TGTGCCAGCAGCTTGGGGCAGACCGAGCAGTACTTC.

CDR3 bases: TGTGCCACCGGGACAGGGAACTATGGCTACACCTTC. Translated: CATGTGNYGYTF. The chain couples TRBV15 to TRBJ1-2; 9 positions match TRBD1. The germline gives CDR1 LNHNV, CDR2 YYDKDF (reference sequence). CDR3 length equals 12 residues. V was clipped by 8 bases and J by 2 bases; unmatched bases: 0.

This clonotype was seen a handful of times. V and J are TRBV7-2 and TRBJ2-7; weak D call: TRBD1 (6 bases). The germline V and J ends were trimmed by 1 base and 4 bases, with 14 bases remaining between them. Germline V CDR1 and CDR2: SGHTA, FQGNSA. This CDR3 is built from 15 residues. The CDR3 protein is CASSLEAGVGYEQYF. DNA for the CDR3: TGTGCCAGCAGCTTAGAGGCAGGGGTGGGTTACGAGCAGTACTTC.

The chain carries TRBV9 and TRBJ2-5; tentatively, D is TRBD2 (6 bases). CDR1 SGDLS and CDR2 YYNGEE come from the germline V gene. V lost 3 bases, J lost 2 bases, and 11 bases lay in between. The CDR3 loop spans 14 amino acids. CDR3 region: CASSARLGQETQYF. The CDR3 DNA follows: TGTGCCAGCAGCGCACGACTAGGGCAAGAGACCCAGTACTTC.

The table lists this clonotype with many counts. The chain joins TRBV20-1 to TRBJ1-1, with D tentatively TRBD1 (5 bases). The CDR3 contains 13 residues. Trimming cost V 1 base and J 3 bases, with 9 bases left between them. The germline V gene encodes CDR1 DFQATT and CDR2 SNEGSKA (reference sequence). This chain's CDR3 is CSARGGGDTEAFF. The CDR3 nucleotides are TGCAGTGCTAGAGGAGGAGGGGACACTGAAGCTTTCTTT.

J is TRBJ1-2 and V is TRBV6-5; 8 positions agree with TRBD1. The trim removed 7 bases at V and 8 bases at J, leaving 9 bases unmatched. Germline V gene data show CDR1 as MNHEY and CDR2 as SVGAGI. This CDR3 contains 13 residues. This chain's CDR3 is CASTRQGARGYTF. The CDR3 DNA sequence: TGTGCCAGCACCCGGCAGGGGGCGAGGGGCTACACCTTC.

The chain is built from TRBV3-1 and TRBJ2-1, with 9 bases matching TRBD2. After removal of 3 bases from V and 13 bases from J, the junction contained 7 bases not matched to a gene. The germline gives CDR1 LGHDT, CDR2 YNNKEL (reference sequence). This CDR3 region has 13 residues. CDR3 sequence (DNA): TGTGCCAGCAGCCAGACCGCGGGGGGGCCTCAGTTCTTC. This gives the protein CASSQTAGGPQFF.

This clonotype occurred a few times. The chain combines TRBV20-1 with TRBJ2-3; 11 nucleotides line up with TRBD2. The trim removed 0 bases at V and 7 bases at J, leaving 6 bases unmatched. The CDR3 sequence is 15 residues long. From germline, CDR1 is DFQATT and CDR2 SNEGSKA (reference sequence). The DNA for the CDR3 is TGCAGTGCTAGAGATCTGGCTAGCGGGGGGTATACGCAGTATTTT. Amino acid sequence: CSARDLASGGYTQYF.

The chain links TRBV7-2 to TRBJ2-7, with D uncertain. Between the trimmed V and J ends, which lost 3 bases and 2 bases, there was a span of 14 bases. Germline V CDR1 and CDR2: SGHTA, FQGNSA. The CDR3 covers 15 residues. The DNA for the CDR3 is TGTGCCAGCAGCTTGGGCCTAACCGCTACCTACGAGCAGTACTTC. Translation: CASSLGLTATYEQYF.

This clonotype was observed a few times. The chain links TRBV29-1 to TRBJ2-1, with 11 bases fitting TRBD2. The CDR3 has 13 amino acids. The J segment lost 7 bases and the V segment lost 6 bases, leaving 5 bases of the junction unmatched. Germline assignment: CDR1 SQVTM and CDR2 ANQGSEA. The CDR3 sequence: CSVPGLAVNEQFF. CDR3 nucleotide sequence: TGCAGCGTGCCGGGACTAGCGGTAAATGAGCAGTTCTTC.

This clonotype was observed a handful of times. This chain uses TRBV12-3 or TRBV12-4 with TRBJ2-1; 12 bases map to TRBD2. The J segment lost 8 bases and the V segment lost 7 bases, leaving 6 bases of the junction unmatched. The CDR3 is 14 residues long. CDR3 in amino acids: CASTPSGRGHEQFF. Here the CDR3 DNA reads TGTGCCAGCACTCCTAGCGGGAGGGGGCATGAGCAGTTCTTC.

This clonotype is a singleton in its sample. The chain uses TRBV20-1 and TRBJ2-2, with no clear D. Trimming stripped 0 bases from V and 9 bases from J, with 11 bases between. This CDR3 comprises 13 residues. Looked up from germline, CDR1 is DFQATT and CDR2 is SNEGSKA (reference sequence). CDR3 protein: CSARDWLVRELFF. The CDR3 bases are TGCAGTGCTAGAGATTGGTTAGTCAGGGAGCTGTTTTTT.

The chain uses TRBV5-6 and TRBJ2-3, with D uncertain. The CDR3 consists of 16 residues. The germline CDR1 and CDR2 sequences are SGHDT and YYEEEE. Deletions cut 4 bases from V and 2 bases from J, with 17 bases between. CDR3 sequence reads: CASSLKLRSDTDTQYF. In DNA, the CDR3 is TGTGCCAGCAGCCTTAAGCTACGCTCAGACACAGATACGCAGTATTTT.

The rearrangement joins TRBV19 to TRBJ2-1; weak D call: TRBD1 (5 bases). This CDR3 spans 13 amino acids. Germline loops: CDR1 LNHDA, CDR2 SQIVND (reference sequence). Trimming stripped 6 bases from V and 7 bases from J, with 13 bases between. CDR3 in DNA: TGTGCCAGTAGAATCGTCCCAGGGAATGAGCAGTTCTTC. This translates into CASRIVPGNEQFF.

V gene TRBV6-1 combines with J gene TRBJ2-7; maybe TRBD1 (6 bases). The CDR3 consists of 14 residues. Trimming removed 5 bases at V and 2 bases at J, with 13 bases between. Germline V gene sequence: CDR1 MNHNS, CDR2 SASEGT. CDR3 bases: TGTGCCAGCAGTACCGGGACAAAGACCTACGAGCAGTACTTC. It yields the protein CASSTGTKTYEQYF.

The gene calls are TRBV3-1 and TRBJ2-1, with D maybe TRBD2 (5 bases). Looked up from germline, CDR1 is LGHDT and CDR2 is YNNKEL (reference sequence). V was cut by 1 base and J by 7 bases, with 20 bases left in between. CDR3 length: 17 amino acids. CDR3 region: CASSQAPLVLNVNEQFF. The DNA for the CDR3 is TGTGCCAGCAGCCAAGCCCCACTAGTTCTCAATGTGAATGAGCAGTTCTTC.

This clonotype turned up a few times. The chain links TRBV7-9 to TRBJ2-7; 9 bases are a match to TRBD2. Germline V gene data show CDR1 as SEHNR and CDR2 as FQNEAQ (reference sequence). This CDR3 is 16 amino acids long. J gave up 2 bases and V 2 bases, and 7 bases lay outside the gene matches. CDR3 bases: TGTGCCAGCAGCTTAAAACCCCCTAGCGGGGCCTACGAGCAGTACTTC. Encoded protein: CASSLKPPSGAYEQYF.

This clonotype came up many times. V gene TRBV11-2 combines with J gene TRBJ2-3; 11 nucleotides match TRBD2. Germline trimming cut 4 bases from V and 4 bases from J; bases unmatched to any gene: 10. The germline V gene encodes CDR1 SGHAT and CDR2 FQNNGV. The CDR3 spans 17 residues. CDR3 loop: CASSSSISSGRADTQYF. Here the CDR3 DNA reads TGTGCCAGCAGCTCGTCTATAAGTAGCGGGAGGGCAGATACGCAGTATTTT.